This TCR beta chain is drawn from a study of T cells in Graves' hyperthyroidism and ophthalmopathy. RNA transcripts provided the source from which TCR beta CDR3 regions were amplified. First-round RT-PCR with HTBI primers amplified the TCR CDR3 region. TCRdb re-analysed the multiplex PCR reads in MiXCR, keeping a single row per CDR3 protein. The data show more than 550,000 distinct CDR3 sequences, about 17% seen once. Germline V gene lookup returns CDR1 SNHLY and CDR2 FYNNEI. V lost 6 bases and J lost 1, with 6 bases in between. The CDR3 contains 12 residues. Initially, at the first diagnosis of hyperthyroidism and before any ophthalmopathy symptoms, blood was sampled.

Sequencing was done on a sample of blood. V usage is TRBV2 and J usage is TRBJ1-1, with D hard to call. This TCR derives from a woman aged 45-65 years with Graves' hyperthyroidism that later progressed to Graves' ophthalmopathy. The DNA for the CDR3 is TGTGCCAGCAGATATCAGAACACTGAAGCTTTCTTT. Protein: CASRYQNTEAFF. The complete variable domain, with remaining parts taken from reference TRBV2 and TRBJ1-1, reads EPEVTQTPSHQVTQMGQEVILRCVPISNHLYFYWYRQILGQKVEFLVSFYNNEISEKSEIFDDQFSVERPDGSNFTLKIRSTKLEDSAMYFCASRYQNTEAFFGQGTRLTVV.